The clone carrying this T cell receptor beta chain was detected only once. The target antigen is unknown. TCRdb's copy holds only in-frame clones and misses some; the assay was immunoSEQ multiplex PCR. The table lists some 150,000 clones, about nine tenths of them singletons, with less than 2% in the top ten. This sample is part of a study of T cell responses to AZD1222 COVID-19 vaccine. Study background: The analysis combined second doses at about 4 or about 12 weeks.

The V gene lost 5 bases and the J gene lost 3 bases, with 23 bases spanning the gap. CDR3 size: 17 residues. Germline V gene data show CDR1 as MDHEN and CDR2 as SYDVKM. General study findings and limits: Of the AZD1222 recipients, only 5 or 6 were seropositive at baseline. A mostly white British donor set with more females was recruited, and clonal diversity was possibly underestimated.

The V and J genes are TRBV28 and TRBJ2-7; D perhaps matches TRBD1 (5 bases). Sequences were derived from peripheral blood, sampled on day 0 of AZD1222 vaccination. The receptor's source is an adult in good health. The CDR3: CASSLRVTLVPHYEQYF. The CDR3 nucleotides are TGTGCCAGCAGTCTCAGGGTTACCCTAGTCCCCCACTACGAGCAGTACTTC.